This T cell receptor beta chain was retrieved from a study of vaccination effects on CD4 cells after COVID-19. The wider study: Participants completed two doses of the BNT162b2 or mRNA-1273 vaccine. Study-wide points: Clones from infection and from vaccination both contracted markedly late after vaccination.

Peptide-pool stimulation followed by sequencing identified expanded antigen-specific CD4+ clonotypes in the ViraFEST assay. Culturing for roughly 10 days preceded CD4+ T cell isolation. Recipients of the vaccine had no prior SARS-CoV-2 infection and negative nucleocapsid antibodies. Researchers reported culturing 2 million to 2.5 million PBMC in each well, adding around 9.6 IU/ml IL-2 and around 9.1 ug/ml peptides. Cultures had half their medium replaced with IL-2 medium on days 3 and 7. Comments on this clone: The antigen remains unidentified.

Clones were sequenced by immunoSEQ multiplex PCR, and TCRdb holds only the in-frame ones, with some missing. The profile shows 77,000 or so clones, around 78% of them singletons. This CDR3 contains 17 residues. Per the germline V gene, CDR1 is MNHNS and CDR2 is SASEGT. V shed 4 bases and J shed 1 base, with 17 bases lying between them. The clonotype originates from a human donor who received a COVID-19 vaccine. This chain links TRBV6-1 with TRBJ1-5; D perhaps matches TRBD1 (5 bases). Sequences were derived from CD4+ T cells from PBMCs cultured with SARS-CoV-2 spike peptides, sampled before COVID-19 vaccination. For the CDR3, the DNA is TGTGCCAGCAGTGCACCCCTGGGGCCGCGGAGCAATCAGCCCCAGCATTTT. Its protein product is CASSAPLGPRSNQPQHF.